These T cell receptor beta chains were read from a single sample in a study of blood T cell repertoires in COVID-19. Sequencing was performed with immunoSEQ multiplex PCR; in TCRdb, only in-frame clones are kept and a portion is missing. The sample yields some 38,000 clones, around 84% seen once. Sequenced sample: peripheral blood. The source of these receptors is a man in his 60s with COVID-19, enrolled during active disease. The CDR3 runs from the conserved cysteine through the conserved F or W. The D gene is left open where the match is weak.

v_gene	d_gene	j_gene	CDR3aa
TRBV30	-	TRBJ1-1	CAWIVNYGEAFF
TRBV3-1/TRBV3-2	-	TRBJ2-1	CASSQVAGTNEQFF
TRBV6-5	TRBD1	TRBJ2-5	CASSKQGIGTQYF
TRBV19	-	TRBJ1-5	CASSTDQTGFQPQHF
TRBV2	-	TRBJ2-1	CASSTGVNEQFF
TRBV6-5	-	TRBJ1-4	CATGRGGANEKLFF
TRBV11-2	-	TRBJ1-3	CASSLGSVFGNTIYF
TRBV7-8	TRBD1	TRBJ1-5	CASSRSMGQGGNQPQHF
TRBV29-1	TRBD2	TRBJ2-7	CSVVPSGISYEQYF
TRBV5-6	-	TRBJ1-6	CASSLRGGNSPLHF
TRBV11-2	TRBD1	TRBJ1-1	CASSMGQGNTEAFF
TRBV5-4	TRBD2	TRBJ2-2	CASSPGGAQTGELFF
TRBV30	TRBD1	TRBJ2-7	CASTGAYEQYF
TRBV10-2	TRBD2	TRBJ2-7	CASSRFGEGPQYEQYF
TRBV9	-	TRBJ2-7	CASSVEVTAYEQYF
TRBV30	-	TRBJ1-5	CAWSPQGRGGNQPQHF
TRBV4-1	TRBD1	TRBJ1-2	CASSQGQGGAYGYTF
TRBV19	TRBD1	TRBJ1-5	CASQIGGTAYSNQPQHF
TRBV5-6	TRBD2	TRBJ2-1	CASSLGVAGYNEQFF
TRBV6-6	TRBD2	TRBJ2-1	CASISGIGNEQFF
TRBV19	TRBD1	TRBJ2-1	CASTSGQGLYNEQFF
TRBV4-2	-	TRBJ2-7	CASSQDLIAGRNEQYF
TRBV5-1	TRBD1	TRBJ1-1	CASFYDRVGGTEAFF
TRBV9	TRBD1	TRBJ2-1	CASNRQGAKNEQFF
TRBV6-5	TRBD1	TRBJ1-2	CASLRGQTNYGYTF
TRBV30	-	TRBJ1-5	CAWSVVSGGNQPQHF
TRBV30	TRBD1	TRBJ1-1	CAWGGQGIEAFF
TRBV11-1	-	TRBJ2-4	CASRGSDVENIQYF
TRBV2	-	TRBJ1-1	CASSEDGGAHTEAFF
TRBV5-1	-	TRBJ2-6	CASRRITGANVLTF
TRBV3-1/TRBV3-2	TRBD2	TRBJ2-7	CASSLSGSHEQYF
TRBV28	-	TRBJ2-2	CASSHDRGELFF
TRBV4-3	TRBD1	TRBJ2-1	CASSQDWGTGGLMEQFF
TRBV3-1/TRBV3-2	-	TRBJ2-1	CASSLPGTSYNEQFF
TRBV29-1	-	TRBJ2-7	CSAVRDEYEQYF
TRBV14	-	TRBJ1-4	CASSQRLQGRSNEKLFF
TRBV6-5	TRBD1	TRBJ2-1	CASSYYTGGEQFF
TRBV9	TRBD1	TRBJ1-1	CASSERQGKNTEAFF
TRBV4-2	-	TRBJ2-3	CASSPLQGPTDTQYF
TRBV6-1	TRBD1	TRBJ1-2	CASSEGLQGDGYTF
TRBV7-9	TRBD1	TRBJ1-2	CASSFRDRGGYGYTF
TRBV12-3/TRBV12-4	-	TRBJ1-5	CASSTDRNQPQHF
TRBV11-2	TRBD2	TRBJ2-7	CASSLSGGTTYEQYF
TRBV5-1	TRBD2	TRBJ2-3	CASSLTGLTTDTQYF
TRBV10-2	TRBD1	TRBJ1-2	CASRAGTGGFYGYTF
TRBV18	TRBD1	TRBJ2-7	CASSPTGAVEQYF
TRBV19	-	TRBJ1-4	CASHRDPNQKLFF
TRBV29-1	-	TRBJ1-3	CSVLMTSARNTIYF
TRBV6-5	-	TRBJ2-7	CASRDWGQGNYEQYF
TRBV15	TRBD1	TRBJ2-2	CATSRPGQVVGELFF
TRBV6-5	-	TRBJ2-3	CASSQEYSTDTQYF
TRBV6-6	TRBD1	TRBJ1-6	CASLRQGDSPLHF
TRBV2	TRBD1	TRBJ1-1	CASRGDRAAGGEAFF
TRBV9	-	TRBJ1-2	CASSAGAKGNYGYTF
TRBV28	TRBD1	TRBJ1-2	CASSLTGGFYGYTF
TRBV9	TRBD1	TRBJ2-5	CASSVRTGTQETQYF
TRBV4-2	-	TRBJ2-1	CASSQESGRMQFF